The 10 T cell receptor beta chains listed next were all sequenced from one sample in a study of T cell responses to AZD1222 COVID-19 vaccine (dated by TCRdb to about 2021). Library prep was done by the immunoSEQ multiplex PCR assay. TCRdb re-hosts the immuneACCESS table, in-frame sequences only. Its copies lack some clones; in the studies checked, an unresolved V gene accounts for under half of them, and the cause for the rest is not known. This sample has about 130,000 clones in its table, and around 94% of those were observed once. Approximately 7% of the sample goes to the ten largest clones. This specimen's time point label, interpreted: baseline before first vaccination. The source material was peripheral blood, sampled on day 0 of AZD1222 vaccination. The receptors stem from an adult in good health.

The V call is TRBV5-4, the J call TRBJ2-2; D might be TRBD2 (6 bases). This CDR3 comprises 15 residues. V lost 5 bases, J lost 3 bases, and 14 bases lay in between. CDR1 is SGHNT, CDR2 YYREEE, per germline (reference sequence). The CDR3 DNA follows: TGTGCCAGCAGTTCATTTAGCGGCGACACCGGGGAGCTGTTTTTT. Its translation: CASSSFSGDTGELFF.

This sequence joins TRBV6-5 and TRBJ2-7; 7 bases line up with TRBD2. V lost 5 bases and J lost 0; bases outside the gene matches: 4. The germline gives CDR1 MNHEY, CDR2 SVGAGI. CDR3 size: 14 residues. This CDR3 is CASSRERGSYEQYF. For the CDR3, the DNA is TGTGCCAGCAGTCGCGAGCGGGGCTCCTACGAGCAGTACTTC.

This clone was seen a few times. The chain joins TRBV28 to TRBJ1-2; 10 nucleotides align to TRBD1. The junction had 8 bases not matched to a gene; V was cut back by 6 bases and J by 4 bases. Germline V gene lookup returns CDR1 MDHEN and CDR2 SYDVKM. The CDR3 runs 15 residues. The CDR3, as DNA: TGTGCCAGCAGACGGGACAGGGGAGTCGGCTATGGCTACACCTTC. Translation gives CASRRDRGVGYGYTF.

This sequence joins TRBV28 and TRBJ1-1; D is unresolved. This CDR3 spans 12 amino acids. V lost 2 bases and J lost 0, with 1 base in between. Germline-derived CDR1 and CDR2 are MDHEN and SYDVKM. In DNA, the CDR3 is TGTGCCAGCAGTTTAATGAACACTGAAGCTTTCTTT. Translated, it gives CASSLMNTEAFF.

This clone was picked up a small number of times. The rearrangement joins TRBV4-2 to TRBJ2-5, with D tentatively TRBD2 (6 bases). V lost 1 base and J 3 bases, leaving 12 bases between the germline ends. From germline, CDR1 is LGHNA and CDR2 YNFKEQ. The CDR3 consists of 15 residues. The CDR3 DNA reads TGTGCCAGCAGCCAAGCCGGGACTCTAGAAGAGACCCAGTACTTC. This sequence encodes CASSQAGTLEETQYF.

This rearrangement joins TRBV18 to TRBJ2-2; TRBD1 aligns across 10 bases. The CDR3 is 16 residues long. Germline V lookup: CDR1 KGHSH, CDR2 LQKENI. V gave up 3 bases and J gave up 5 bases; unmatched junction bases: 6. CDR3 protein: CASSPGDRGGTGELFF. The DNA of the CDR3 is TGTGCCAGCTCACCGGGGGACAGGGGTGGAACCGGGGAGCTGTTTTTT.

V and J are TRBV5-1 and TRBJ2-7; tentatively, D is TRBD2 (6 bases). The CDR3 is 17 residues long. The germline V and J ends were trimmed by 0 bases and 0 bases, with 16 bases remaining between them. Germline-derived CDR1 and CDR2 are SGHRS and YFSETQ. The DNA of the CDR3 is TGCGCCAGCAGCTTGGTAGGTGGGGGGACTTCCTCCTACGAGCAGTACTTC. It encodes CASSLVGGGTSSYEQYF.

V gene TRBV28 combines with J gene TRBJ2-1; D not certain. V was trimmed by 2 bases and J by 4 bases, leaving 6 bases between them. The length of the CDR3 is 13 residues. Looked up from germline, CDR1 is MDHEN and CDR2 is SYDVKM. CDR3 residues: CASSLEEYNEQFF. CDR3 sequence (DNA): TGTGCCAGCAGTTTAGAGGAATACAATGAGCAGTTCTTC.

This clone has only a few counts. The chain carries TRBV6-5 and TRBJ2-7, with D unresolved. Looked up from germline, CDR1 is MNHEY and CDR2 is SVGAGI. This CDR3 spans 13 amino acids. V was cut by 11 bases and J by 2 bases, with 16 bases left in between. Here the CDR3 reads CASGRASPYEQYF. CDR3 coding DNA: TGTGCCTCCGGGCGAGCGAGTCCCTACGAGCAGTACTTC.

This clone appeared once. At one boundary the junction diverges from the germline segment, which might be a read error. Other DNA sequences of this sample code for an identical CDR3. V gene TRBV6-6 combines with J gene TRBJ1-5, with 9 bases identical to TRBD1. This CDR3 is 14 amino acids long. Per germline, CDR1 MNHNY and CDR2 SVGAGI (reference sequence). CDR3 bases: TGCGCCAGCATGGGACAGGGTAACAATCAGCCCCAGCATTTT. Translation gives CASMGQGNNQPQHF.